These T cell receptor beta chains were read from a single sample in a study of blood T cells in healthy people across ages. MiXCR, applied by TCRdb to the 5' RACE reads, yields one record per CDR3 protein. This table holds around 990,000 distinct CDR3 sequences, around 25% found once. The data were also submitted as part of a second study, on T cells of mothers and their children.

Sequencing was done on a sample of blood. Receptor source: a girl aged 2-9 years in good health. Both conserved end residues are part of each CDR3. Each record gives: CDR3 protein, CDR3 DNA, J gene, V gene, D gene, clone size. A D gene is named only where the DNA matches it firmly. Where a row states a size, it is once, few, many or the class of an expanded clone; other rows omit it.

CDR3aa: CASSFRSSHNSPLHF
CDR3nt: TGCGCCAGCAGCTTCAGGAGCTCCCATAATTCACCCCTCCACTTT
j_gene: TRBJ1-6
v_gene: TRBV5-1
d_gene: .
abundance: few

CDR3aa: CASRYRTGKSTDTQYF
CDR3nt: TGTGCCAGCAGATACAGGACAGGGAAATCTACAGATACGCAGTATTTT
j_gene: TRBJ2-3
v_gene: TRBV5-6
d_gene: TRBD1
abundance: .

CDR3aa: CSVGKGAGSNF
CDR3nt: .
j_gene: TRBJ1-2
v_gene: TRBV29-1
d_gene: .
abundance: .

CDR3aa: CSARVPGANVLTF
CDR3nt: TGCAGTGCTAGAGTTCCCGGGGCCAACGTCCTGACTTTC
j_gene: TRBJ2-6
v_gene: TRBV20-1
d_gene: .
abundance: .

CDR3aa: CASRRVDRDNEKLFF
CDR3nt: TGTGCCAGCAGACGCGTGGACAGGGATAATGAAAAACTGTTTTTT
j_gene: TRBJ1-4
v_gene: TRBV6-6
d_gene: TRBD1
abundance: few

CDR3aa: CASSPSPGTLSSGRAKEETQYF
CDR3nt: TGTGCCAGCAGTCCGTCCCCGGGGACCTTATCTAGCGGGAGGGCTAAGGAAGAGACCCAGTACTTC
j_gene: TRBJ2-5
v_gene: TRBV28
d_gene: TRBD2
abundance: .

CDR3aa: CASSRQIAGVEQYF
CDR3nt: TGTGCCAGCAGCCGACAAATAGCGGGAGTCGAGCAGTACTTC
j_gene: TRBJ2-7
v_gene: TRBV3-1
d_gene: TRBD2
abundance: .

CDR3aa: CAIREGESYNEQFF
CDR3nt: TGTGCCATCAGGGAGGGAGAAAGCTACAATGAGCAGTTCTTC
j_gene: TRBJ2-1
v_gene: TRBV10-3
d_gene: .
abundance: once

CDR3aa: CASSGTGLNTEAFF
CDR3nt: TGTGCCAGCAGTGGGACAGGCCTGAACACTGAAGCTTTCTTT
j_gene: TRBJ1-1
v_gene: TRBV12-3/TRBV12-4
d_gene: TRBD1
abundance: .

CDR3aa: CASSKVWDRESYEQYF
CDR3nt: TGTGCCAGCAGCAAAGTTTGGGACAGGGAATCCTACGAGCAGTACTTC
j_gene: TRBJ2-7
v_gene: TRBV21-1
d_gene: .
abundance: few

CDR3aa: CASSPLLRESLETQYF
CDR3nt: TGTGCCAGCAGCCCCTTGCTGCGGGAGTCTCTAGAGACCCAGTACTTC
j_gene: TRBJ2-5
v_gene: TRBV3-1
d_gene: TRBD2
abundance: few